This T cell receptor (beta chain) comes out of a study of blood T cells in healthy people across ages. Notes on the study in general: Diversity estimates drawn from one million T cells were deemed underestimates. Donor CMV infection status was unknown, possibly confounding age-related changes in expanded clonotypes.

Germline V gene sequence: CDR1 KGHSH, CDR2 LQKENI. The CDR3 extends over 16 amino acids. V was cut by 0 bases and J by 2 bases, with 10 bases left in between. To note about this clonotype: The antigen remains unidentified.

Primers used in a second PCR of about 7 to 12 cycles were a sample-barcoded 5' primer and a J-beta primer mix. TCRdb re-called the 5' RACE reads through MiXCR, storing one row per CDR3 protein. The sample contains about 1.6 million distinct CDR3 sequences, about 35% of which appear only once. This TCR was sampled from a woman under 40 in good health. Material: blood. This chain joins TRBV18 and TRBJ2-2, with D perhaps assigned TRBD1 or TRBD2 (5 bases each). The CDR3 DNA sequence: TGTGCCAGCTCACCACCCTCTGGGGGTAACACCGGGGAGCTGTTTTTT. Translation gives CASSPPSGGNTGELFF.